This TCR beta chain stems from a study of blood T cell repertoires in COVID-19. Trimming cost V 5 bases and J 0 bases; bases outside gene matches: 10. The CDR3 spans 17 residues. CDR1 is PRHDT and CDR2 is FYEKMQ in the germline V gene (reference sequence). Profiling relied on immunoSEQ multiplex PCR, and the TCRdb table lists in-frame clones only, not all of them. The table records hundreds of thousands of clones, approximately 92% of them present only once. Ages ranged from roughly 18 to 100 years, with residence in about two dozen US areas. Cohort placement rested on clinical history that participants reported themselves.

This sequence joins TRBV13 and TRBJ2-4; 7 bases align to TRBD1. Sample: PBMCs or T cells enriched from blood (not recorded which). This TCR was recovered from a man in his thirties or forties who had recovered from COVID-19. CDR3 sequence (DNA): TGTGCCAGCAGCCAGGGGGAGTGGGGATTAGCCAAAAACATTCAGTACTTC. Translated, it gives CASSQGEWGLAKNIQYF. The full variable domain, its missing parts supplied by reference TRBV13 and TRBJ2-4, is AAGVIQSPRHLIKEKRETATLKCYPIPRHDTVYWYQQGPGQDPQFLISFYEKMQSDKGSIPDRFSAQQFSDYHSELNMSSLELGDSALYFCASSQGEWGLAKNIQYFGAGTRLSVL.